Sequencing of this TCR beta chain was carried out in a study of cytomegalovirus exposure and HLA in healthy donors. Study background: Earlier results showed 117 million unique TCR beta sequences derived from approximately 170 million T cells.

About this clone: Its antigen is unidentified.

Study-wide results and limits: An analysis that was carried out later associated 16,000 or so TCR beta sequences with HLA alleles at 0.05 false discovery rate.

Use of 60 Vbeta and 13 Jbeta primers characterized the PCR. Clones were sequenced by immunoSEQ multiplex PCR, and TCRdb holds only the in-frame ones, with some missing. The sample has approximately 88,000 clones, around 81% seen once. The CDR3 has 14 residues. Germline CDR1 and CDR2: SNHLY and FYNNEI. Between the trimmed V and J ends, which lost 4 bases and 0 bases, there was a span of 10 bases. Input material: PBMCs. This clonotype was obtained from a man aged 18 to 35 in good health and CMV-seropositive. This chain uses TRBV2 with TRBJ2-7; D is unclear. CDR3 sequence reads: CASSGSDSSYEQYF. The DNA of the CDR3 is TGTGCCAGCAGTGGTTCAGACTCCTCCTACGAGCAGTACTTC.